These 16 T cell receptor beta chains share one sample of origin, sequenced in a study of regulatory T cells in long-lasting Graves disease. The sample's time point: newly diagnosed GD, antithyroid drugs for less than 3 months. Making the TCR library involved RNA that had been extracted from PBMCs. The TCR beta library used iRepertoire HTBI primers with Arm-PCR amplification of CDR3. TCRdb used MiXCR to reprocess the multiplex PCR reads, holding one entry per CDR3 protein. The data show a few hundred thousand distinct CDR3 sequences, around 13% seen once. These data were likewise used in another study, on T cells in Graves' hyperthyroidism and ophthalmopathy.

The source material was peripheral blood mononuclear cells (PBMCs), sampled at new diagnosis, from a patient treated with antithyroid drugs. The receptors originated from a woman between 45 and 60 years old with Graves disease.

The genes are TRBV5-1 and TRBJ2-2, with D possibly TRBD1 on 6 matching bases. Germline V CDR1 and CDR2: SGHRS, YFSETQ. V shed 4 bases and J shed 5 bases, with 21 bases lying between them. This CDR3 comprises 17 residues. CDR3 nucleotides: TGCGCCAGCAGCCCAAGACCCCGGCTAGGGGGAACCGGGGAGCTGTTTTTT. This translates into CASSPRPRLGGTGELFF.

This clonotype came up many times. CDR3 sequence: CASSLGGYEGYTF. The CDR3 bases are TGTGCCAGCAGTTTGGGGGGGTATGAGGGCTACACCTTC. The J gene is TRBJ1-2, the V gene TRBV12-3 or TRBV12-4; possible D gene TRBD1, 5 bases. This CDR3 has 13 amino acids. V gave up 3 bases and J gave up 8 bases, with 13 bases separating them.

This clonotype has a handful of counts. This chain uses TRBV7-9 with TRBJ2-5; 8 bases are shared with TRBD2. In germline, CDR1 is SEHNR, CDR2 FQNEAQ (reference sequence). The CDR3 contains 13 residues. The V and J ends lost 4 bases and 5 bases, in that order; junction bases with no gene match: 3. The CDR3 DNA reads TGTGCCAGCAGCTCCTCGGGGGGGGAGACCCAGTACTTC. Translating it yields CASSSSGGETQYF.

This clonotype was counted at least ten times. This chain connects TRBV3-1 to TRBJ1-1, with 7 bases lining up with TRBD1. The CDR3 length is 12 residues. From germline, CDR1 is LGHDT and CDR2 YNNKEL (reference sequence). J gave up 7 bases and V 8 bases, and 7 bases lay outside the gene matches. The CDR3 DNA is TGTGCCAGCCGGGGGGACAGTGGTGAAGCTTTCTTT. Amino acid sequence: CASRGDSGEAFF.

This clonotype was observed a handful of times. The V call is TRBV7-3, the J call TRBJ2-2; 10 bases fit TRBD2. CDR3 length equals 16 residues. Germline lookup yields CDR1 SGHTA and CDR2 FQGTGA. After removal of 4 bases from V and 6 bases from J, the junction contained 8 bases not matched to a gene. The CDR3 here is CASSSGSSGRPGELFF. The CDR3 DNA reads TGTGCCAGCAGCTCCGGATCTAGCGGGAGACCCGGGGAGCTGTTTTTT.

The chain uses TRBV10-3 and TRBJ2-3, with D unresolved. The germline V gene has CDR1 ENHRY and CDR2 SYGVKD. V gave up 2 bases and J gave up 2 bases, with 14 bases separating them. The CDR3 length is 16 residues. This CDR3 reads CAISELPESLTDTQYF. The CDR3 bases are TGTGCCATCAGTGAGCTCCCGGAGTCACTCACAGATACGCAGTATTTT.

The chain is built from TRBV19 and TRBJ1-5; D gene uncertain. V lost 1 base and J lost 5, with 12 bases in between. The length of the CDR3 is 15 residues. Germline CDR1 and CDR2: LNHDA and SQIVND (reference sequence). The CDR3 DNA follows: TGTGCCAGTAGTATAGGGAAGGGCTGGGATCAGCCCCAGCATTTT. This gives the protein CASSIGKGWDQPQHF.

The table lists this clonotype with many counts. The rearrangement uses TRBV2 and TRBJ1-6; weak D call: TRBD1 (6 bases). CDR1 SNHLY and CDR2 FYNNEI come from the germline V gene. Trimming pared 7 bases from V and 7 bases from J, leaving 17 bases between. CDR3 size: 15 residues. The CDR3 here is CASIQGSGNNSPLHF. In nucleotides, the CDR3 is TGTGCCAGCATTCAGGGGTCAGGGAACAATTCACCCCTCCACTTT.

This sequence joins TRBV11-2 and TRBJ1-1, with 9 bases aligning to TRBD1. The CDR3 extends over 14 amino acids. The V and J ends lost 5 bases and 7 bases, in that order; junction bases with no gene match: 8. Germline V gene lookup returns CDR1 SGHAT and CDR2 FQNNGV. The chain's CDR3 is CASSQNTGGGEAFF. For the CDR3, the DNA is TGTGCCAGCAGCCAGAATACAGGGGGCGGTGAAGCTTTCTTT. The variable domain in full, with the rest retrieved from reference TRBV11-2 and TRBJ1-1, is EAGVAQSPRYKIIEKRQSVAFWCNPISGHATLYWYQQILGQGPKLLIQFQNNGVVDDSQLPKDRFSAERLKGVDSTLKIQPAKLEDSAVYLCASSQNTGGGEAFFGQGTRLTVV.

This clonotype has ten or more counts. V and J are TRBV5-1 and TRBJ2-1, with 7 bases lining up with TRBD1. The CDR3 extends over 14 amino acids. Germline CDR1 SGHRS, CDR2 YFSETQ. Trimming took 5 bases from V and 2 from J; bases not matched to a gene: 4. The CDR3 DNA reads as TGCGCCAGCAGGGTACAGGGGCCCTACAATGAGCAGTTCTTC. It codes for CASRVQGPYNEQFF.

This clonotype was seen more than once but under ten times. V and J are TRBV7-9 and TRBJ2-1; D uncertain. This CDR3 has 12 amino acids. CDR1 SEHNR and CDR2 FQNEAQ come from the germline V gene (reference sequence). V was shortened by 4 bases and J by 12 bases, with 13 bases between the two germline ends. For the CDR3, the DNA is TGTGCCAGCAGCTCCGCGGTTGATTGGCAGTTCTTC. Translated: CASSSAVDWQFF. Full variable domain (remainder filled in from reference TRBV7-9 and TRBJ2-1): DTGVSQNPRHKITKRGQNVTFRCDPISEHNRLYWYRQTLGQGPEFLTYFQNEAQLEKSRLLSDRFSAERPKGSFSTLEIQRTEQGDSAMYLCASSSAVDWQFFGPGTRLTVL.

The V and J genes are TRBV29-1 and TRBJ2-1; possibly TRBD2 for D (6 bases). Trimming left V 5 bases short and J 0 bases short, with 29 bases between. Germline V gene data show CDR1 as SQVTM and CDR2 as ANQGSEA. The CDR3 totals 20 residues. Here the CDR3 DNA reads TGCAGCGTTACTTCCCATCTGGCGGGAAAGTCCGGGGGCTCCTACAATGAGCAGTTCTTC. Amino acids: CSVTSHLAGKSGGSYNEQFF.

There are many counts of this clonotype. CDR3 region: CASSPRTSGRAGELFF. Here the CDR3 DNA reads TGTGCCAGCAGCCCCCGGACTAGCGGACGGGCCGGGGAGCTGTTTTTT. The V gene is TRBV7-9, the J gene TRBJ2-2; 10 positions agree with TRBD2. This CDR3 is 16 amino acids long. In germline, CDR1 is SEHNR, CDR2 FQNEAQ (reference sequence). With 5 bases clipped from V and 6 bases from J, the junction kept 9 bases outside the gene matches.

This clonotype was counted only a few times. The rearrangement uses TRBV6-2 or TRBV6-3 and TRBJ1-5; the D is unclear. This CDR3 has 16 amino acids. Germline CDR1 reads MNHEY; CDR2 reads SVGEGT. V was clipped by 0 bases and J by 0 bases, with 9 bases between them. The chain's CDR3 is CASSYSRTDSNQPQHF. The CDR3 DNA reads TGTGCCAGCAGTTACTCGAGAACGGATAGCAATCAGCCCCAGCATTTT.

With respect to this clonotype: A single base separates this from a much larger clone, so it may be a read error. V gene TRBV3-1 combines with J gene TRBJ2-1, with no clear D. Germline CDR1 LGHDT, CDR2 YNNKEL (reference sequence). Trimming cost V 0 bases and J 4 bases, with 10 bases left between them. The CDR3 runs to 15 residues. CDR3 amino acids: CASSQDSLTYNEQFF. The CDR3 coding sequence is TGTGCCAGCAGCCAAGACTCCCTGACATACAATGAGCAGTTCTTC.

At least ten counts were recorded for this clonotype. The chain uses TRBV7-2 and TRBJ2-7, with 11 nucleotides matching TRBD1. The germline CDR1 and CDR2 sequences are SGHTA and FQGNSA. The CDR3 is 17 amino acids. Trimming cost V 0 bases and J 4 bases; bases outside gene matches: 8. The CDR3 DNA reads as TGTGCCAGCAGCTTAGCGCGGACAGGGGGCTCTTTGTACGAGCAGTACTTC. This encodes CASSLARTGGSLYEQYF.